This T cell receptor beta chain was recorded in a study of cytomegalovirus exposure and HLA in healthy donors. Study-level information: The platform used for the 120 or so validation repertoires matched that of the roughly 700 first-cohort repertoires, a later analysis reported. Overall study results and limits: Associated with cytomegalovirus, according to the listing, were 150 to 200 TCR beta chains. The majority of TCR sequences were rare, yet some public TCRs appeared in many donors.

Generated by immunoSEQ multiplex PCR, the TCRdb table keeps only in-frame clones and is missing some. Here the sample spans over 250,000 clones, 65% to 90% being singletons. The CDR3 contains 16 residues. From germline, CDR1 is MNHEY and CDR2 SVGAGI. V was trimmed by 3 bases and J by 0 bases, leaving 12 bases between them. Details on this clone: The target antigen is unknown.

The rearrangement joins TRBV6-5 to TRBJ2-1, with D possibly being TRBD1 (5 bases). Sequenced: PBMCs. The receptor was derived from a woman aged 18-29 years in good health and CMV-seronegative. CDR3 loop: CASSYLDTRSYNEQFF. For the CDR3, the DNA is TGTGCCAGCAGTTATCTGGACACCCGCTCCTACAATGAGCAGTTCTTC.